Presented here are 10 T cell receptor beta chains from one specimen sequenced in a study of graft-versus-host responses after intestinal transplantation. Using immunoSEQ multiplex PCR, the repertoire was profiled, and TCRdb retains in-frame clones only, with some absent. The sample yields tens of thousands of clones, 85% to 90% seen once. No cognate antigen is known for these TCRs. Sequenced material: unstimulated CD4+ T cells sorted from spleen or lymph node cells, taken before intestinal transplant. The receptors were sampled from a human donor who received an intestinal transplant.

The rearrangement uses TRBV18 and TRBJ2-3; 10 nucleotides agree with TRBD1. V was clipped by 3 bases and J by 1 base; unmatched bases: 4. CDR1 is KGHSH and CDR2 is LQKENI in the germline V gene. The CDR3 is 16 residues long. CDR3 nucleotides: TGTGCCAGCTCACCGGACGGGACAGGGGGCACAGATACGCAGTATTTT. Translation: CASSPDGTGGTDTQYF.

The chain carries TRBV2 and TRBJ1-5; D might be TRBD1 (5 bases). Germline CDR1 is SNHLY and CDR2 is FYNNEI. The CDR3 contains 15 residues. V was cut by 7 bases and J by 6 bases, with 19 bases left in between. The CDR3, as DNA: TGTGCCAGCACCCCACCGGGGGGGGAATGTCAGCCCCAGCATTTT. It translates to CASTPPGGECQPQHF.

This chain links TRBV4-1 with TRBJ1-1, with D tentatively TRBD1 (6 bases). V gave up 1 base and J gave up 11 bases, with 17 bases separating them. Germline lookup yields CDR1 MGHRA and CDR2 YSYEKL. The CDR3 has 14 amino acids. The CDR3 DNA is TGCGCCAGCAGCCAAGGAGGGGGTAAGGGGCGTGCTTTCTTT. This sequence encodes CASSQGGGKGRAFF.

J is TRBJ1-5 and V is TRBV6-1, with 7 bases that match TRBD1. V shed 6 bases, J shed 1 base, and the junction held 6 bases outside the gene matches. This CDR3 contains 15 residues. Germline lookup yields CDR1 MNHNS and CDR2 SASEGT. The CDR3, as DNA: TGTGCCAGCAGCCTCCTACAGGGGAGCAATCAGCCCCAGCATTTT. Encoded protein: CASSLLQGSNQPQHF.

This clone was observed a single time. The chain carries TRBV9 and TRBJ2-5, with 9 bases lining up with TRBD1. The J call may be in error: the DNA end matches TRBJ2-7 better. The germline CDR1 and CDR2 sequences are SGDLS and YYNGEE. CDR3 length: 15 amino acids. CDR3 DNA: TGTGCCAGCAGCGCTGGACAGGGGAGGAATCCCGAGCAGTACTTC. This gives the protein CASSAGQGRNPEQYF.

This clone was observed once. The chain is built from TRBV12-5 and TRBJ2-1; tentative D call: TRBD2 (6 bases). In germline, CDR1 is LGHNT, CDR2 FRNRAP. The CDR3 runs to 15 residues. Trimming took 2 bases from V and 5 from J, leaving 13 bases between them. The CDR3 reads CASGLSRGDHNEQFF. The CDR3 bases are TGTGCTAGTGGTTTGAGTCGCGGGGACCACAATGAGCAGTTCTTC.

The gene calls are TRBV9 and TRBJ1-2; D is perhaps TRBD1 (6 bases). The germline V gene has CDR1 SGDLS and CDR2 YYNGEE. The CDR3 consists of 17 residues. V lost 4 bases and J lost 3, with 22 bases in between. The CDR3 nucleotides are TGTGCCAGCAGCCGTAGCGGGGGGGGGCCCCATGACTATGGCTACACCTTC. This sequence encodes CASSRSGGGPHDYGYTF.

This sequence joins TRBV12-5 and TRBJ2-3; TRBD1 aligns across 11 bases. The CDR3 contains 15 residues. Looked up from germline, CDR1 is LGHNT and CDR2 is FRNRAP. Trimming removed 7 bases from V and 4 bases from J; junction bases left unmatched: 7. CDR3 region: CASVTGTGGPDTQYF. CDR3 sequence (DNA): TGTGCTAGTGTCACAGGGACAGGGGGTCCAGATACGCAGTATTTT.

This chain links TRBV7-9 with TRBJ2-2; D may be TRBD1 (6 bases). V was trimmed by 4 bases and J by 1 base, leaving 10 bases between them. This CDR3 comprises 15 residues. The germline gives CDR1 SEHNR, CDR2 FQNEAQ (reference sequence). CDR3 amino acids: CASSSRDKNTGELFF. The DNA of the CDR3 is TGTGCCAGCAGCTCCCGGGACAAGAACACCGGGGAGCTGTTTTTT.

The V gene is TRBV6-5, the J gene TRBJ2-7, with D perhaps TRBD2 (5 bases). This CDR3 is 15 amino acids long. The germline gives CDR1 MNHEY, CDR2 SVGAGI. V was shortened by 1 base and J by 1 base, with 11 bases between the two germline ends. CDR3 loop: CASSYFAGGSYEQYF. The CDR3 DNA follows: TGTGCCAGCAGTTACTTCGCGGGCGGGTCCTACGAGCAGTACTTC.